Listed here are 28 T cell receptor beta chains from one sample, sequenced in a study of cytomegalovirus exposure and HLA in healthy donors. The PCR was carried out with 60 Vbeta primers and 13 Jbeta primers. The method was immunoSEQ multiplex PCR; TCRdb's version includes in-frame clones alone and lacks a portion of them. The repertoire holds roughly 120,000 clones, with roughly 83% as singletons. Sequenced: PBMCs. The source is a young woman in good health and CMV-seropositive.

This clone was recorded only once. The J gene is TRBJ2-7, the V gene TRBV19; no firm D call. This CDR3 comprises 13 residues. Trimming cost V 3 bases and J 3 bases, with 9 bases left between them. Germline lookup yields CDR1 LNHDA and CDR2 SQIVND (reference sequence). CDR3 in DNA: TGTGCCAGTAGTATCGGCCTAGGCTACGAGCAGTACTTC. Protein product: CASSIGLGYEQYF. The full variable domain, with the rest looked up from reference TRBV19 and TRBJ2-7, is DGGITQSPKYLFRKEGQNVTLSCEQNLNHDAMYWYRQDPGQGLRLIYYSQIVNDFQKGDIAEGYSVSREKKESFPLTVTSAQKNPTAFYLCASSIGLGYEQYFGPGTRLTVT.

The sample holds one count of this clone. The CDR3 DNA is TGCGCCAGCCAACTCGGTGTCGGTCAGCCCCAGCATTTT. Protein product: CASQLGVGQPQHF. This rearrangement joins TRBV4-1 to TRBJ1-5; no firm D call. V was cut by 8 bases and J by 6 bases, with 14 bases left in between. The CDR3 spans 13 residues. The germline V gene encodes CDR1 MGHRA and CDR2 YSYEKL.

The chain joins TRBV19 to TRBJ1-2; 7 positions agree with TRBD1. The CDR3 sequence is 14 residues long. Per germline, CDR1 LNHDA and CDR2 SQIVND (reference sequence). V gave up 7 bases and J gave up 6 bases; unmatched junction bases: 11. CDR3 sequence: CASNPNRDRHGYTF. DNA for the CDR3: TGTGCCAGTAACCCCAACCGGGACAGACATGGCTACACCTTC.

CDR3 bases: TGTGCCAGCAGAGAGGGCACAGATACGCAGTATTTT. Encoded protein: CASREGTDTQYF. The gene calls are TRBV6-1 and TRBJ2-3; D not resolved. Trimming took 6 bases from V and 1 from J, leaving 5 bases between them. Germline CDR1 and CDR2: MNHNS and SASEGT. CDR3 length: 12 residues.

The genes are TRBV6-4 and TRBJ2-5; D may be TRBD2 (5 bases). The end of the DNA fits TRBJ2-7 better, so the J call may be wrong. The CDR3 loop spans 11 amino acids. CDR1 MRHNA and CDR2 SNTAGT come from the germline V gene. This chain's CDR3 is CASTGSYEQYF. CDR3 nucleotide sequence: TGTGCCAGTACGGGATCCTACGAGCAGTACTTC.

This chain joins TRBV11-2 and TRBJ2-7, with D possibly being TRBD1 (6 bases). CDR3 size: 12 residues. V lost 5 bases and J lost 5, with 10 bases in between. The germline gives CDR1 SGHAT, CDR2 FQNNGV. The CDR3 DNA sequence: TGTGCCAGCAGCCCGAACAGGGACGAGCAGTACTTC. It yields the protein CASSPNRDEQYF.

This clone was observed a few times. The chain joins TRBV9 to TRBJ1-1, with a weak D call TRBD1 (5 bases). The CDR3 sequence is 12 residues long. V was cut by 4 bases and J by 4 bases, with 8 bases left in between. Germline V gene sequence: CDR1 SGDLS, CDR2 YYNGEE. CDR3 in amino acids: CASSSGFTEAFF. CDR3 bases: TGTGCCAGCAGCTCAGGGTTCACTGAAGCTTTCTTT.

The V call is TRBV5-1, the J call TRBJ2-3, with D perhaps matching TRBD1 (5 bases). V was shortened by 4 bases and J by 3 bases, with 18 bases between the two germline ends. The germline gives CDR1 SGHRS, CDR2 YFSETQ. This CDR3 region has 16 residues. The CDR3 region is CASSRNQGVGTDTQYF. In nucleotides, the CDR3 is TGCGCCAGCAGCCGAAACCAGGGTGTCGGTACAGATACGCAGTATTTT.

The chain joins TRBV30 to TRBJ2-7, with TRBD2 identical over 13 bases. In germline, CDR1 is GTSNPN, CDR2 SVGIG (reference sequence). The CDR3 totals 16 residues. J was trimmed by 5 bases and V by 2 bases; bases with no gene match: 9. The CDR3 coding sequence is TGTGCCTGGAGTTTTAGGACTAGCGGGAGCTCGAACGAGCAGTACTTC. This translates into CAWSFRTSGSSNEQYF.

The rearrangement uses TRBV30 and TRBJ2-5; D perhaps matches TRBD1 (5 bases). Germline-derived CDR1 and CDR2 are GTSNPN and SVGIG (reference sequence). V lost 7 bases and J 1 base, leaving 13 bases between the germline ends. CDR3 length: 13 amino acids. For the CDR3, the DNA is TGTGCCTTAAAAAGACAGACCCAAGAGACCCAGTACTTC. Its translation: CALKRQTQETQYF.

The gene calls are TRBV7-9 and TRBJ2-7, with a weak D call TRBD2 (7 bases). CDR3 length: 14 amino acids. Trimming removed 6 bases at V and 5 bases at J, with 17 bases between. Germline CDR1 reads SEHNR; CDR2 reads FQNEAQ (reference sequence). The CDR3 sequence is CASRLAGAPDEQYF. The CDR3 DNA sequence: TGTGCCAGCAGGCTGGCGGGGGCGCCGGACGAGCAGTACTTC.

The genes are TRBV4-1 and TRBJ2-1; 10 bases map to TRBD2. After removal of 3 bases from V and 8 bases from J, the junction contained 7 bases not matched to a gene. The CDR3 is 15 residues long. Germline V CDR1 and CDR2: MGHRA, YSYEKL. In DNA, the CDR3 is TGCGCCAGCAGCCAGAAAAGCGGGAGGGGCGATGAGCAGTTCTTC. It codes for CASSQKSGRGDEQFF.

This chain connects TRBV5-1 to TRBJ1-3; D remains ambiguous. The CDR3 sequence is 14 residues long. The germline V gene has CDR1 SGHRS and CDR2 YFSETQ. The V and J ends lost 1 base and 0 bases respectively, with 5 bases between them. The CDR3 coding sequence is TGCGCCAGCAGCTTGTCCAACTCTGGAAACACCATATATTTT. It encodes CASSLSNSGNTIYF.

V gene TRBV9 combines with J gene TRBJ2-1, with 9 bases aligning to TRBD2. The CDR3 covers 14 residues. The germline CDR1 and CDR2 sequences are SGDLS and YYNGEE. The J segment lost 9 bases and the V segment lost 0 bases, leaving 4 bases of the junction unmatched. The CDR3: CASSVEGGRGEQFF. In DNA, the CDR3 is TGTGCCAGCAGCGTAGAAGGCGGGAGGGGTGAGCAGTTCTTC. The full variable domain, completed using reference TRBV9 and TRBJ2-1, is DSGVTQTPKHLITATGQRVTLRCSPRSGDLSVYWYQQSLDQGLQFLIQYYNGEERAKGNILERFSAQQFPDLHSELNLSSLELGDSALYFCASSVEGGRGEQFFGPGTRLTVL.

The chain couples TRBV7-3 to TRBJ2-7; no definite D call. This CDR3 is built from 12 residues. Germline V CDR1 and CDR2: SGHTA, FQGTGA. Trimming cost V 5 bases and J 0 bases, with 5 bases left between them. The CDR3 coding sequence is TGTGCCAGCAGCCCCCTCTCCTACGAGCAGTACTTC. Translating it yields CASSPLSYEQYF.

This sequence joins TRBV5-4 and TRBJ1-5; no clear D. Per the germline V gene, CDR1 is SGHNT and CDR2 is YYREEE (reference sequence). The length of the CDR3 is 13 residues. Trimming left V 4 bases short and J 4 bases short, with 9 bases between. This CDR3 is CASSGDRNQPQHF. The CDR3 nucleotides read TGTGCCAGCAGCGGAGACCGGAATCAGCCCCAGCATTTT.

The V and J genes are TRBV7-3 and TRBJ2-3; 10 bases are shared with TRBD1. The CDR3 is 16 residues long. Germline CDR1 reads SGHTA; CDR2 reads FQGTGA. V gave up 5 bases and J gave up 4 bases; unmatched junction bases: 9. The CDR3 here is CASSPGGTGVADTQYF. The CDR3 DNA sequence: TGTGCCAGCAGCCCCGGGGGGACAGGGGTTGCAGATACGCAGTATTTT.

The V call is TRBV5-1, the J call TRBJ2-1, with D tentatively TRBD2 (6 bases). This CDR3 contains 13 residues. Germline values: CDR1 SGHRS, CDR2 YFSETQ. V gave up 4 bases and J gave up 6 bases, with 11 bases separating them. The CDR3 DNA reads TGCGCCAGCAGCCTCCTAGCGCGCAATGAGCAGTTCTTC. Protein product: CASSLLARNEQFF.

The J gene is TRBJ1-5, the V gene TRBV5-5; D is possibly TRBD1 (5 bases). The V and J ends lost 4 bases and 6 bases respectively, with 14 bases between them. Germline lookup yields CDR1 SGHKS and CDR2 YYEKEE (reference sequence). The CDR3 runs to 14 residues. In DNA form, the CDR3 reads TGTGCCAGCAGCCACCTCGGCAGGGTTCAGCCCCAGCATTTT. Encoded protein: CASSHLGRVQPQHF.

This clone was detected once. This chain links TRBV5-1 with TRBJ2-5; D call uncertain. The CDR3 length is 14 residues. Germline V gene lookup returns CDR1 SGHRS and CDR2 YFSETQ. V was shortened by 0 bases and J by 2 bases, with 8 bases between the two germline ends. CDR3 sequence reads: CASSLGAPQETQYF. The CDR3, as DNA: TGCGCCAGCAGCTTGGGAGCCCCTCAAGAGACCCAGTACTTC.

This clone was recorded once. This chain links TRBV7-9 with TRBJ1-2; perhaps TRBD1 as D (6 bases). V was shortened by 5 bases and J by 4 bases, with 8 bases between the two germline ends. The CDR3 is 12 residues long. Germline V lookup: CDR1 SEHNR, CDR2 FQNEAQ (reference sequence). In DNA, the CDR3 is TGTGCCAGCAGCCGGGACACCTATGGCTACACCTTC. This sequence encodes CASSRDTYGYTF.

With respect to this clone: The junction shows a germline mismatch at one end, possibly a read error. In DNA form, the CDR3 reads TGTGCCAGCGGTTTGACAGGGGGATATACCGGGGAGCTGTTTTTT. This gives the protein CASGLTGGYTGELFF. The chain links TRBV28 to TRBJ2-2, with 9 bases matching TRBD1. The CDR3 has 15 residues. The germline V gene has CDR1 MDHEN and CDR2 SYDVKM.

This sequence joins TRBV7-6 and TRBJ2-7, with a tentative D call TRBD1 (6 bases). Per the germline V gene, CDR1 is SGHVS and CDR2 is FNYEAQ. V lost 5 bases and J lost 2, with 16 bases in between. CDR3 size: 15 residues. The CDR3 nucleotides are TGTGCCAGCAGCCCCAGGGGAGTAGATGCCTACGAGCAGTACTTC. This translates into CASSPRGVDAYEQYF.

This clone showed up just once. The chain recombines TRBV5-1 with TRBJ2-7; no firm D call. Trimming pared 2 bases from V and 0 bases from J, leaving 6 bases between. The length of the CDR3 is 13 residues. CDR1 and CDR2 from the germline V gene are SGHRS and YFSETQ. The chain's CDR3 is CASSFGSSYEQYF. The CDR3 DNA reads as TGCGCCAGCAGCTTTGGCAGCTCCTACGAGCAGTACTTC.

This clone was seen a single time. This rearrangement joins TRBV27 to TRBJ2-7; the D gene is possibly TRBD1 (5 bases). The germline V gene has CDR1 MNHEY and CDR2 SMNVEV (reference sequence). The CDR3 totals 13 residues. V lost 3 bases and J lost 4, with 10 bases in between. The CDR3 spells CASSFTTAYEQYF. The CDR3 DNA is TGTGCCAGCAGTTTTACGACAGCGTACGAGCAGTACTTC.

This chain links TRBV6-1 with TRBJ2-3; D not resolved. The CDR3 spans 12 residues. Germline values: CDR1 MNHNS, CDR2 SASEGT. Trimming removed 3 bases from V and 8 bases from J, with 9 bases in between. The CDR3 protein is CASSDLPLTQYF. DNA of the CDR3: TGTGCCAGCAGTGACCTCCCTCTTACGCAGTATTTT.

This clone was counted only a few times. This chain uses TRBV5-1 with TRBJ1-3; TRBD1 is a possible D gene (6 bases). Germline V gene data show CDR1 as SGHRS and CDR2 as YFSETQ. V shed 3 bases and J shed 4 bases, with 14 bases lying between them. The CDR3 extends over 15 amino acids. The CDR3 DNA reads as TGCGCCAGCAGCTCCACAGGGAGCGGAGGAAACACCATATATTTT. It specifies CASSSTGSGGNTIYF.

The V gene is TRBV5-1, the J gene TRBJ2-7, with a weak D call TRBD1 (5 bases). The CDR3 has 14 amino acids. The V gene lost 4 bases and the J gene lost 2 bases, with 13 bases spanning the gap. Germline-derived CDR1 and CDR2 are SGHRS and YFSETQ. The CDR3 spells CASSVIGAPYEQYF. The CDR3 region has the DNA TGCGCCAGCAGCGTTATAGGGGCACCCTACGAGCAGTACTTC. Together with reference TRBV5-1 and TRBJ2-7, the CDR3 gives the full variable domain: KAGVTQTPRYLIKTRGQQVTLSCSPISGHRSVSWYQQTPGQGLQFLFEYFSETQRNKGNFPGRFSGRQFSNSRSEMNVSTLELGDSALYLCASSVIGAPYEQYFGPGTRLTVT.